The 29 T cell receptor beta chains below all came from one sample that was sequenced in a study of response to subunit inactivated influenza vaccine. TCRdb recomputed calls from the RT-PCR reads with MiXCR, one row per CDR3 protein. The sample gives under 500,000 distinct CDR3 sequences, about a tenth of which show up once; more than 10% is in the top ten. Specimen: PBMCs from blood, collected 40 to 50 days after vaccination. The receptors derive from a man aged 50-60 years who received an inactivated influenza vaccine.

The sample holds a few counts of this clonotype. The rearrangement joins TRBV10-3 to TRBJ2-2, with 14 bases that match TRBD2. Per germline, CDR1 ENHRY and CDR2 SYGVKD. V trimming: 6 bases; J trimming: 6 bases; junction bases outside the gene matches: 3. The CDR3 runs 15 residues. CDR3 sequence reads: CAIRGLAGESGELFF. CDR3 bases: TGTGCCATCAGGGGACTAGCGGGAGAATCCGGGGAGCTGTTTTTT.

This clonotype appeared many times. The rearrangement joins TRBV12-3 or TRBV12-4 to TRBJ2-1; 10 nucleotides match TRBD1. This CDR3 is 15 amino acids long. V gave up 5 bases and J gave up 8 bases; unmatched junction bases: 9. The CDR3 loop reads CASSTRTGGQDEQFF. The CDR3 DNA reads as TGTGCCAGCAGTACAAGGACAGGGGGTCAGGATGAGCAGTTCTTC.

Only a few counts were recorded for this clonotype. The chain carries TRBV7-2 and TRBJ2-7, with D perhaps TRBD1 or TRBD2 (5 bases each). This CDR3 is 15 amino acids long. Germline CDR1 is SGHTA and CDR2 is FQGNSA. Trimming cost V 5 bases and J 5 bases, with 19 bases left between them. The CDR3 protein is CASSASGTPRHEQYF. CDR3 coding DNA: TGTGCCAGCAGCGCCTCCGGGACCCCAAGGCACGAGCAGTACTTC.

This clonotype was counted only a few times. This chain connects TRBV18 to TRBJ2-7, with D possibly being TRBD1 or TRBD2 (5 bases each). Between the trimmed V and J ends, which lost 1 base and 7 bases, there was a span of 14 bases. This CDR3 region has 14 residues. Germline assignment: CDR1 KGHSH and CDR2 LQKENI. The CDR3: CASSPQGSVREQYF. In DNA form, the CDR3 reads TGTGCCAGCTCACCACAGGGGAGTGTGAGAGAGCAGTACTTC.

A few counts support this clonotype. V usage is TRBV20-1 and J usage is TRBJ2-3, with 10 bases aligning to TRBD2. J gave up 8 bases and V 3 bases, and 14 bases lay outside the gene matches. The germline V gene has CDR1 DFQATT and CDR2 SNEGSKA (reference sequence). The CDR3 consists of 16 residues. The CDR3 region is CSASAGLATGVGTQYF. Written as DNA, the CDR3 is TGCAGTGCTAGCGCGGGACTAGCGACCGGGGTGGGTACGCAGTATTTT.

In its sample, this clonotype was seen a few times. The chain recombines TRBV7-9 with TRBJ2-7; D assignment may be TRBD1 or TRBD2 (5 bases each). Germline V gene sequence: CDR1 SEHNR, CDR2 FQNEAQ (reference sequence). This CDR3 has 14 residues. Trimming pared 4 bases from V and 6 bases from J, leaving 16 bases between. CDR3 loop: CASSSETRGGEQYF. In DNA form, the CDR3 reads TGTGCCAGCAGCTCGGAAACACGGGGCGGCGAGCAGTACTTC.

This clonotype was found a few times. The chain is built from TRBV7-3 and TRBJ2-2; tentative D call: TRBD2 (5 bases). CDR3 length: 15 residues. Germline V gives CDR1 SGHTA, CDR2 FQGTGA. V gave up 0 bases and J gave up 5 bases, with 10 bases separating them. CDR3 bases: TGTGCCAGCAGCTTAACGAGGGATTCTACCGGGGAGCTGTTTTTT. Encoded protein: CASSLTRDSTGELFF.

This clonotype occurred many times. The J gene is TRBJ2-1, the V gene TRBV10-3; no clear D. The CDR3 contains 13 residues. Germline CDR1 ENHRY, CDR2 SYGVKD. V was cut by 7 bases and J by 10 bases, with 17 bases left in between. The CDR3 region has the DNA TGTGCCATCATGAAAGGTAGTAACAGAGAGCAGTTCTTC. The encoded protein is CAIMKGSNREQFF.

A few counts support this clonotype. This sequence joins TRBV20-1 and TRBJ2-7; perhaps TRBD2 as D (6 bases). There are 13 residues in the CDR3. Between the trimmed V and J ends, which lost 1 base and 5 bases, there was a span of 12 bases. Germline loops: CDR1 DFQATT, CDR2 SNEGSKA (reference sequence). This CDR3 reads CSARVLARNEQYF. The CDR3, as DNA: TGCAGTGCTAGAGTTCTAGCGAGAAACGAGCAGTACTTC.

This clonotype was seen at least ten times. The chain uses TRBV9 and TRBJ2-7; 8 positions match TRBD1. The J segment lost 5 bases and the V segment lost 0 bases, leaving 7 bases of the junction unmatched. This CDR3 spans 15 amino acids. Germline V gene sequence: CDR1 SGDLS, CDR2 YYNGEE. CDR3 DNA sequence: TGTGCCAGCAGCGTAGCTGGGGACAGGACGGACGAGCAGTACTTC. This gives the protein CASSVAGDRTDEQYF.

In its sample, this clonotype was seen many times. The chain has TRBV27 and TRBJ2-6; 7 nucleotides match TRBD1. The CDR3 is 15 residues long. V lost 2 bases, J lost 4 bases, and 2 bases stayed unmatched. Per germline, CDR1 MNHEY and CDR2 SMNVEV (reference sequence). The CDR3 DNA reads TGTGCCAGCAGTTTAAGGGGGCCCGGGGCCAACGTCCTGACTTTC. Amino acid sequence: CASSLRGPGANVLTF.

The sample holds a few counts of this clonotype. J is TRBJ1-1 and V is TRBV5-6, with D uncertain. CDR3 length: 13 amino acids. V gave up 3 bases and J gave up 4 bases, with 10 bases separating them. CDR1 and CDR2 from the germline V gene are SGHDT and YYEEEE. CDR3 sequence reads: CASSYVSGTEAFF. The DNA for the CDR3 is TGTGCCAGCAGCTATGTATCGGGCACTGAAGCTTTCTTT.

This clonotype was counted many times. The gene calls are TRBV6-5 and TRBJ1-3; possible D gene TRBD1, 6 bases. The CDR3 loop spans 18 amino acids. V lost 0 bases and J lost 3, with 18 bases in between. CDR1 and CDR2 from the germline V gene are MNHEY and SVGAGI. Written as DNA, the CDR3 is TGTGCCAGCAGTTACTCTCCGGTCGGGGGGGCTGGTGGAAACACCATATATTTT. It specifies CASSYSPVGGAGGNTIYF.

The chain joins TRBV10-3 to TRBJ2-2; 10 bases map to TRBD2. This CDR3 contains 17 residues. Germline CDR1 is ENHRY and CDR2 is SYGVKD. V shed 2 bases, J shed 7 bases, and the junction held 10 bases outside the gene matches. The DNA of the CDR3 is TGTGCCATCAGTGAGCCGACTAGCGGGTCTAGAATCGGGGAGCTGTTTTTT. Residues: CAISEPTSGSRIGELFF.

This clonotype has at least ten counts. The V gene is TRBV29-1, the J gene TRBJ2-1; D may be TRBD1 or TRBD2 (5 bases each). Germline V gene lookup returns CDR1 SQVTM and CDR2 ANQGSEA. CDR3 length: 14 amino acids. V was cut by 6 bases and J by 5 bases, with 17 bases left in between. CDR3 loop: CSVSGRILDNEQFF. The CDR3 region has the DNA TGCAGCGTGTCGGGACGCATACTTGACAATGAGCAGTTCTTC.

This clonotype was seen many times. V usage is TRBV4-3 and J usage is TRBJ1-4; 7 bases agree with TRBD1. The trim removed 0 bases at V and 7 bases at J, leaving 11 bases unmatched. From germline, CDR1 is LGHNA and CDR2 YSLEER. This CDR3 has 17 amino acids. This CDR3 reads CASSQDLRQGRSEKLFF. The CDR3 DNA reads TGCGCCAGCAGCCAAGATCTCCGACAGGGTAGGAGTGAAAAACTGTTTTTT.

This clonotype was found many times. The chain is built from TRBV29-1 and TRBJ2-5, with 7 bases aligning to TRBD2. The germline CDR1 and CDR2 sequences are SQVTM and ANQGSEA. Trimming removed 3 bases from V and 5 bases from J; junction bases left unmatched: 9. There are 14 residues in the CDR3. The CDR3 DNA follows: TGCAGCGTTGATCACTTGTCTAGCGGCGAGACCCAGTACTTC. Residues: CSVDHLSSGETQYF.

V usage is TRBV18 and J usage is TRBJ2-7; weak D call: TRBD1 (6 bases). Trimming stripped 2 bases from V and 1 base from J, with 9 bases between. Germline loops: CDR1 KGHSH, CDR2 LQKENI. This CDR3 is built from 14 residues. This CDR3 is CASSPFQGSYEQYF. The CDR3 region has the DNA TGTGCCAGCTCACCATTTCAGGGGTCCTACGAGCAGTACTTC.

V usage is TRBV18 and J usage is TRBJ2-7; 12 nucleotides match TRBD2. Trimming removed 4 bases from V and 5 bases from J; junction bases left unmatched: 6. Per germline, CDR1 KGHSH and CDR2 LQKENI. CDR3 length: 15 residues. The CDR3 bases are TGTGCCAGCTCACTGACTAGCGGGAGCTCAAACGAGCAGTACTTC. It codes for CASSLTSGSSNEQYF. The complete variable domain, with remaining parts taken from reference TRBV18 and TRBJ2-7, reads NAGVMQNPRHLVRRRGQEARLRCSPMKGHSHVYWYRQLPEEGLKFMVYLQKENIIDESGMPKERFSAEFPKEGPSILRIQQVVRGDSAAYFCASSLTSGSSNEQYFGPGTRLTVT.

This clonotype showed up many times. This rearrangement joins TRBV24-1 to TRBJ2-1, with D hard to call. The CDR3 totals 13 residues. The germline CDR1 and CDR2 sequences are KGHDR and SFDVKD. Trimming pared 4 bases from V and 10 bases from J, leaving 13 bases between. The CDR3 coding sequence is TGTGCCACCAGTGAGCAACCCATTGCCGAGCAGTTCTTC. This encodes CATSEQPIAEQFF.

This clonotype showed up just a few times. CDR3 sequence reads: CAISLGAAADTQYF. CDR3 in DNA: TGTGCCATCAGCCTAGGGGCGGCGGCTGATACGCAGTATTTT. J is TRBJ2-3 and V is TRBV10-3, with a weak D call TRBD1 (5 bases). Germline V gene lookup returns CDR1 ENHRY and CDR2 SYGVKD. V was shortened by 6 bases and J by 6 bases, with 16 bases between the two germline ends. The CDR3 loop spans 14 amino acids.

A few counts support this clonotype. The J gene is TRBJ2-6, the V gene TRBV20-1; either TRBD1 or TRBD2 may supply D (5 bases each). V was cut by 6 bases and J by 2 bases, with 14 bases left in between. The CDR3 is made up of 15 amino acids. Germline V gives CDR1 DFQATT, CDR2 SNEGSKA (reference sequence). In nucleotides, the CDR3 is TGCAGTGCCGGGACGATAATTCCTGGGGCCAACGTCCTGACTTTC. It encodes CSAGTIIPGANVLTF.

This clonotype has only a few counts. The chain has TRBV4-1 and TRBJ2-1; D possibly corresponds to TRBD2 (6 bases). V gave up 0 bases and J gave up 0 bases, with 12 bases separating them. Germline CDR1 is MGHRA and CDR2 is YSYEKL. The CDR3 spans 17 residues. CDR3 region: CASSQDRERASYNEQFF. The DNA for the CDR3 is TGCGCCAGCAGCCAAGATCGCGAGCGGGCCTCCTACAATGAGCAGTTCTTC.

The genes are TRBV6-2 or TRBV6-3 and TRBJ1-1, with 9 nucleotides matching TRBD1. J gave up 2 bases and V 6 bases, and 7 bases lay outside the gene matches. This CDR3 has 15 amino acids. The germline V gene encodes CDR1 MNHEY and CDR2 SVGEGT. The CDR3 spells CASSLRGQGNTEAFF. The CDR3 DNA sequence: TGTGCCAGCAGCCTTAGGGGACAGGGAAACACTGAAGCTTTCTTT.

There are a few counts of this clonotype. The J gene is TRBJ2-5, the V gene TRBV11-2; no definite D call. CDR1 SGHAT and CDR2 FQNNGV come from the germline V gene. This CDR3 has 15 residues. V was trimmed by 2 bases and J by 2 bases, leaving 12 bases between them. This CDR3 is CASSLHPNSQETQYF. CDR3 bases: TGTGCCAGCAGCTTACACCCGAATAGTCAAGAGACCCAGTACTTC.

This clonotype appeared a few times. The gene calls are TRBV4-3 and TRBJ2-3; D is uncertain. The CDR3 spans 13 residues. The V and J ends lost 4 bases and 3 bases respectively, with 8 bases between them. CDR1 LGHNA and CDR2 YSLEER come from the germline V gene. The CDR3 sequence: CASSRIATDTQYF. The CDR3 nucleotides are TGCGCCAGCAGCCGCATAGCTACAGATACGCAGTATTTT.

This clonotype was counted only a few times. The chain employs TRBV29-1 and TRBJ1-2; maybe TRBD1 (6 bases). V was shortened by 7 bases and J by 6 bases, with 15 bases between the two germline ends. This CDR3 has 12 residues. Per the germline V gene, CDR1 is SQVTM and CDR2 is ANQGSEA. The CDR3 loop is CSAGRTADGYTF. The CDR3 DNA reads as TGCAGCGCGGGGAGGACAGCGGATGGCTACACCTTC.

V and J are TRBV20-1 and TRBJ1-5; 8 bases match TRBD1. Germline V CDR1 and CDR2: DFQATT, SNEGSKA (reference sequence). The CDR3 length is 14 residues. Trimming at V came to 5 bases and at J to 3 bases, leaving 6 bases not matched to a gene. The CDR3: CSASDRVINQPQHF. CDR3 nucleotide sequence: TGCAGTGCTTCGGACAGGGTTATCAATCAGCCCCAGCATTTT.

A word on this clonotype: Mismatch with germline at one junction end may stem from a read error. The V gene is TRBV20-1, the J gene TRBJ2-5; D may be TRBD1 (6 bases). Germline-derived CDR1 and CDR2 are DFQATT and SNEGSKA (reference sequence). The CDR3 extends over 13 amino acids. The CDR3 region is CSAHRVFQETQSF. The CDR3 DNA reads as TGCAGTGCCCACAGGGTTTTTCAAGAGACCCAGTCCTTC.